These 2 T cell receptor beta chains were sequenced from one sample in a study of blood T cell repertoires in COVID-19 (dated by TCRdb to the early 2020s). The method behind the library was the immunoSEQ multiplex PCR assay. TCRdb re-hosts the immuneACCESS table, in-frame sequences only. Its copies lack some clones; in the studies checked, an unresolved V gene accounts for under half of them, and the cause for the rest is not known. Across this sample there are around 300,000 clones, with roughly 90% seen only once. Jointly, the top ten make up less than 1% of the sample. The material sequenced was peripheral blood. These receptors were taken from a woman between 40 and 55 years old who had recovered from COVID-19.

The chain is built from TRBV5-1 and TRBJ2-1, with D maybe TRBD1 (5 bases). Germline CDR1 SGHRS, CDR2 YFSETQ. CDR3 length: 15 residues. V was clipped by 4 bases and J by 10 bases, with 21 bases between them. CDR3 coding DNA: TGCGCCAGCAGCCCCCGGGTAATGGGGCGCTGGGAGCAGTTCTTC. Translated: CASSPRVMGRWEQFF.

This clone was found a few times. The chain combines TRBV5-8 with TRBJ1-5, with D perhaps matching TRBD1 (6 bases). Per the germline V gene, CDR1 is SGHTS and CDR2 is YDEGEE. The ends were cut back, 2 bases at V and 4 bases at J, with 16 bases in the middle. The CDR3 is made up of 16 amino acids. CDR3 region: CASSLLKTGNNQPQHF. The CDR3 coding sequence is TGTGCCAGCAGCTTATTAAAGACAGGCAATAATCAGCCCCAGCATTTT.